These T cell receptor beta chains were read from a single sample in a study of cytomegalovirus exposure and HLA in healthy donors. Clones were sequenced by immunoSEQ multiplex PCR, and TCRdb holds only the in-frame ones, with some missing. The table has about 260,000 clones, less than 95% seen once. The sequencing input was PBMCs. The receptors here all came from a woman aged 30 to 39 in good health and CMV-seronegative. CDR3s include the opening cysteine and the closing phenylalanine or tryptophan. The D gene is left open where the match is weak. Clone size is not always given. Where it is, it says once, few, many or a class for expanded clones.

clone_size: .
d_call: .
v_call: TRBV28
j_call: TRBJ1-2
cdr3_aa: CASSLGGQSLRYGYTF
cdr3_nt: TGTGCCAGCAGTTTAGGAGGACAGTCCCTTCGGTATGGCTACACCTTC

clone_size: .
d_call: .
v_call: TRBV15
j_call: TRBJ1-1
cdr3_aa: CATSRDRDGNTEAFF
cdr3_nt: TGTGCCACCAGCAGAGATCGCGACGGAAACACTGAAGCTTTCTTT

clone_size: .
d_call: .
v_call: TRBV5-1
j_call: TRBJ2-7
cdr3_aa: CASSFRLGDRRDPYEQYF
cdr3_nt: TGCGCCAGCAGCTTTAGGTTGGGTGACAGGAGAGACCCCTACGAGCAGTACTTC

clone_size: .
d_call: TRBD1
v_call: TRBV19
j_call: TRBJ2-2
cdr3_aa: CASSITGTGNTGELFF
cdr3_nt: TGTGCCAGTAGTATTACCGGGACAGGGAACACCGGGGAGCTGTTTTTT

clone_size: .
d_call: .
v_call: TRBV7-9
j_call: TRBJ2-7
cdr3_aa: CASSLVGRYEQYF
cdr3_nt: TGTGCCAGCAGCTTAGTCGGTCGATACGAGCAGTACTTC

clone_size: once
d_call: TRBD2
v_call: TRBV25-1
j_call: TRBJ2-3
cdr3_aa: CASSGTSGISDTQYF
cdr3_nt: TGTGCCAGCAGCGGGACTAGCGGGATTTCAGATACGCAGTATTTT

clone_size: .
d_call: TRBD2
v_call: TRBV5-1
j_call: TRBJ2-2
cdr3_aa: CASSFELAGESFGELFF
cdr3_nt: TGCGCCAGCAGCTTCGAATTAGCGGGAGAAAGTTTCGGGGAGCTGTTTTTT

clone_size: .
d_call: .
v_call: TRBV7-9
j_call: TRBJ1-1
cdr3_aa: CASSLQGNTEAFF
cdr3_nt: TGTGCCAGCAGCTTACAGGGGAACACTGAAGCTTTCTTT

clone_size: .
d_call: .
v_call: TRBV15
j_call: TRBJ2-7
cdr3_aa: CATSDYPTGSIVYEQYF
cdr3_nt: TGTGCCACCAGCGACTACCCAACAGGGAGTATCGTCTACGAGCAGTACTTC

clone_size: .
d_call: .
v_call: TRBV4-1
j_call: TRBJ2-5
cdr3_aa: CASSQDRQTQYF
cdr3_nt: TGCGCCAGCAGCCAAGATCGTCAGACCCAGTACTTC

clone_size: .
d_call: TRBD2
v_call: TRBV27
j_call: TRBJ2-3
cdr3_aa: CASSSLAGVQYF
cdr3_nt: TGTGCCAGCAGTTCACTAGCGGGAGTGCAGTATTTT

clone_size: .
d_call: .
v_call: TRBV18
j_call: TRBJ1-2
cdr3_aa: CASSPSTGSAYGYTF
cdr3_nt: TGTGCCAGCTCACCAAGTACAGGGTCGGCCTATGGCTACACCTTC

clone_size: .
d_call: TRBD1
v_call: TRBV5-6
j_call: TRBJ2-3
cdr3_aa: CASSAGQGRDTQYF
cdr3_nt: TGTGCCAGCAGCGCGGGACAGGGAAGAGATACGCAGTATTTT

clone_size: .
d_call: .
v_call: TRBV4-1
j_call: TRBJ2-3
cdr3_aa: CASSQVGPTADTQYF
cdr3_nt: TGCGCCAGCAGCCAAGTTGGACCTACGGCAGATACGCAGTATTTT

clone_size: .
d_call: .
v_call: TRBV19
j_call: TRBJ2-2
cdr3_aa: CASRGSVRELFF
cdr3_nt: TGTGCCAGTAGGGGGAGTGTCCGGGAGCTGTTTTTT

clone_size: .
d_call: TRBD2
v_call: TRBV7-6
j_call: TRBJ2-7
cdr3_aa: CASSLDAGVTYEQYF
cdr3_nt: TGTGCCAGCAGCTTAGACGCGGGAGTAACCTACGAGCAGTACTTC

clone_size: .
d_call: .
v_call: TRBV7-2
j_call: TRBJ1-5
cdr3_aa: CASSLIGGLTDQPQHF
cdr3_nt: TGTGCCAGCAGCCTTATCGGGGGCCTGACCGATCAGCCCCAGCATTTT

clone_size: .
d_call: TRBD1
v_call: TRBV10-3
j_call: TRBJ2-7
cdr3_aa: CAISNDRGHDEQYF
cdr3_nt: TGTGCCATCAGTAACGACAGGGGGCACGACGAGCAGTACTTC

clone_size: .
d_call: .
v_call: TRBV7-3
j_call: TRBJ2-5
cdr3_aa: CASSLSLGETQYF
cdr3_nt: TGTGCCAGCAGCTTAAGTTTAGGGGAGACCCAGTACTTC

clone_size: .
d_call: .
v_call: TRBV10-2
j_call: TRBJ1-5
cdr3_aa: CASSRDSNQPQHF
cdr3_nt: TGCGCCAGCAGTCGCGATAGCAATCAGCCCCAGCATTTT

clone_size: .
d_call: .
v_call: TRBV30
j_call: TRBJ2-5
cdr3_aa: CAWGGGAETQYF
cdr3_nt: TGTGCCTGGGGAGGAGGGGCGGAGACCCAGTACTTC

clone_size: .
d_call: .
v_call: TRBV18
j_call: TRBJ2-2
cdr3_aa: CASSPQSQSTGELFF
cdr3_nt: TGTGCCAGCTCACCACAAAGTCAGAGCACCGGGGAGCTGTTTTTT

clone_size: .
d_call: .
v_call: TRBV28
j_call: TRBJ2-4
cdr3_aa: CASSLAQGGYIQYF
cdr3_nt: TGTGCCAGCAGTTTAGCACAGGGCGGGTACATTCAGTACTTC

clone_size: .
d_call: .
v_call: TRBV19
j_call: TRBJ2-3
cdr3_aa: CASSSRTGTDTQYF
cdr3_nt: TGTGCCAGTAGTTCGCGGACTGGCACAGATACGCAGTATTTT

clone_size: .
d_call: TRBD2
v_call: TRBV14
j_call: TRBJ2-1
cdr3_aa: CASSQGGAGSSYNEQFF
cdr3_nt: TGTGCCAGCAGCCAAGGAGGAGCGGGAAGCTCCTACAATGAGCAGTTCTTC

clone_size: once
d_call: .
v_call: TRBV30
j_call: TRBJ2-7
cdr3_aa: CAWSEGYEQYF
cdr3_nt: TGTGCCTGGAGTGAGGGCTACGAGCAGTACTTC

clone_size: .
d_call: .
v_call: TRBV4-1
j_call: TRBJ2-7
cdr3_aa: CASSQDRGPYEQYF
cdr3_nt: TGCGCCAGCAGCCAAGACCGGGGTCCCTACGAGCAGTACTTC

clone_size: .
d_call: .
v_call: TRBV4-3
j_call: TRBJ2-5
cdr3_aa: CASSQEASSVGETQYF
cdr3_nt: TGCGCCAGCAGCCAAGAGGCGTCGTCGGTTGGGGAGACCCAGTACTTC

clone_size: once
d_call: .
v_call: TRBV20-1
j_call: TRBJ2-5
cdr3_aa: CSATRQETQYF
cdr3_nt: TGCAGTGCTACTAGACAAGAGACCCAGTACTTC

clone_size: .
d_call: TRBD1
v_call: TRBV5-6
j_call: TRBJ2-1
cdr3_aa: CASSLGQGTGYLNEQFF
cdr3_nt: TGTGCCAGCAGCTTGGGTCAAGGGACAGGGTATCTGAATGAGCAGTTCTTC

clone_size: .
d_call: .
v_call: TRBV5-1
j_call: TRBJ1-2
cdr3_aa: CASSLDGGAVGYTF
cdr3_nt: TGCGCCAGCAGCTTGGATGGGGGGGCGGTAGGCTACACCTTC

clone_size: .
d_call: TRBD2
v_call: TRBV7-2
j_call: TRBJ2-1
cdr3_aa: CASSPTSGRNEQFF
cdr3_nt: TGTGCCAGCAGCCCCACTAGCGGGAGAAATGAGCAGTTCTTC

clone_size: .
d_call: .
v_call: TRBV27
j_call: TRBJ2-5
cdr3_aa: CASRSDNEETQYF
cdr3_nt: TGTGCCAGCCGTAGCGATAACGAAGAGACCCAGTACTTC

clone_size: .
d_call: .
v_call: TRBV5-1
j_call: TRBJ2-4
cdr3_aa: CASSLVPAAIQYF
cdr3_nt: TGCGCCAGCAGCTTGGTACCTGCTGCCATTCAGTACTTC

clone_size: .
d_call: TRBD1
v_call: TRBV28
j_call: TRBJ1-2
cdr3_aa: CASSYGTGTGYTF
cdr3_nt: TGTGCCAGCAGTTACGGGACAGGGACTGGCTACACCTTC

clone_size: .
d_call: .
v_call: TRBV7-2
j_call: TRBJ2-7
cdr3_aa: CASSSSGEQYF
cdr3_nt: TGTGCCAGCAGCTCTTCGGGTGAGCAGTACTTC

clone_size: .
d_call: TRBD2
v_call: TRBV28
j_call: TRBJ2-7
cdr3_aa: CASSAIAGGAYEQYF
cdr3_nt: TGTGCCAGCAGTGCGATAGCGGGAGGGGCCTACGAGCAGTACTTC

clone_size: .
d_call: .
v_call: TRBV19
j_call: TRBJ1-4
cdr3_aa: CASSIDRWSTNEKLFF
cdr3_nt: TGTGCCAGTAGTATAGATCGATGGAGTACTAATGAAAAACTGTTTTTT

clone_size: .
d_call: TRBD2
v_call: TRBV19
j_call: TRBJ2-2
cdr3_aa: CASRVAGVSTGELFF
cdr3_nt: TGTGCCAGTAGAGTAGCGGGAGTCTCCACCGGGGAGCTGTTTTTT

clone_size: .
d_call: .
v_call: TRBV12-5
j_call: TRBJ1-1
cdr3_aa: CASGLAGTTEAFF
cdr3_nt: TGTGCTAGTGGTTTGGCAGGGACGACTGAAGCTTTCTTT

clone_size: few
d_call: .
v_call: TRBV5-1
j_call: TRBJ1-4
cdr3_aa: CASSLHGNDKGEKLFF
cdr3_nt: TGCGCCAGCAGCTTGCACGGGAACGATAAGGGTGAAAAACTGTTTTTT

clone_size: .
d_call: .
v_call: TRBV18
j_call: TRBJ2-5
cdr3_aa: CASSGGLQETQYF
cdr3_nt: TGTGCCAGCTCAGGGGGGCTACAAGAGACCCAGTACTTC

clone_size: .
d_call: .
v_call: TRBV7-6
j_call: TRBJ2-1
cdr3_aa: CASSSSHASYNEQFF
cdr3_nt: TGTGCCAGCAGCTCTTCCCACGCCTCTTACAATGAGCAGTTCTTC

clone_size: .
d_call: .
v_call: TRBV9
j_call: TRBJ1-5
cdr3_aa: CASSDDGGNQPQHF
cdr3_nt: TGTGCCAGCAGCGACGATGGGGGCAATCAGCCCCAGCATTTT

clone_size: .
d_call: .
v_call: TRBV7-3
j_call: TRBJ1-1
cdr3_aa: CASSLGRNTEAFF
cdr3_nt: TGTGCCAGCAGCTTGGGCAGGAACACTGAAGCTTTCTTT

clone_size: .
d_call: .
v_call: TRBV27
j_call: TRBJ1-5
cdr3_aa: CASSTGQGTGNQPQHF
cdr3_nt: TGTGCCAGCTCGACCGGGCAGGGGACGGGGAATCAGCCCCAGCATTTT

clone_size: .
d_call: TRBD1
v_call: TRBV29-1
j_call: TRBJ1-1
cdr3_aa: CSALGQGSSTEAFF
cdr3_nt: TGCAGCGCTCTGGGACAGGGAAGCAGCACTGAAGCTTTCTTT

clone_size: .
d_call: .
v_call: TRBV27
j_call: TRBJ1-1
cdr3_aa: CASSLGRDTEAFF
cdr3_nt: TGTGCCAGCAGTTTAGGACGGGACACTGAAGCTTTCTTT

clone_size: once
d_call: .
v_call: TRBV19
j_call: TRBJ2-7
cdr3_aa: CASSIGPDYEQYF
cdr3_nt: TGTGCCAGTAGTATCGGGCCCGACTACGAGCAGTACTTC

clone_size: once
d_call: .
v_call: TRBV19
j_call: TRBJ2-2
cdr3_aa: CASTPGTLAGELFF
cdr3_nt: TGTGCCAGTACCCCGGGTACCCTCGCCGGGGAGCTGTTTTTT

clone_size: .
d_call: .
v_call: TRBV27
j_call: TRBJ1-5
cdr3_aa: CASSLQGSNQPQHF
cdr3_nt: TGTGCCAGCAGTTTGCAGGGAAGCAATCAGCCCCAGCATTTT